Below are 13 T cell receptor beta chains sequenced from a single sample in a study of blood T cell repertoires in COVID-19. Profiling relied on immunoSEQ multiplex PCR, and the TCRdb table lists in-frame clones only, not all of them. The sample has 120,000 or so clones, around 63% seen once. The sequencing sample was made of peripheral blood. Receptor source: a woman between 65 and 79 years old with acute or convalescent COVID-19.

This clone came up many times. V is TRBV10-3 and J is TRBJ2-7; TRBD1 agrees at 7 bases. The length of the CDR3 is 17 residues. Germline CDR1 ENHRY, CDR2 SYGVKD. V was pared by 7 bases and J by 5 bases, with 20 bases of the junction left unmatched. The CDR3 DNA follows: TGTGCCATCACGAATCACAAAAGTGCAGGGGGAAAAGACGAGCAGTACTTC. Encoded protein: CAITNHKSAGGKDEQYF.

This clone was picked up a small number of times. The chain carries TRBV28 and TRBJ2-7, with TRBD1 matching over 7 bases. Germline CDR1 and CDR2: MDHEN and SYDVKM. V gave up 6 bases and J gave up 2 bases; unmatched junction bases: 4. The length of the CDR3 is 13 residues. CDR3 protein: CASSPTGTYEQYF. The CDR3 bases are TGTGCCAGCAGCCCGACAGGGACCTACGAGCAGTACTTC. Full variable domain (remainder filled in from reference TRBV28 and TRBJ2-7): DVKVTQSSRYLVKRTGEKVFLECVQDMDHENMFWYRQDPGLGLRLIYFSYDVKMKEKGDIPEGYSVSREKKERFSLILESASTNQTSMYLCASSPTGTYEQYFGPGTRLTVT.

This clone was detected only a few times. The rearrangement links TRBV4-3 to TRBJ2-7; D is perhaps TRBD1 (5 bases). V was cut by 0 bases and J by 1 base, with 10 bases left in between. The length of the CDR3 is 15 residues. Germline CDR1 is LGHNA and CDR2 is YSLEER. Here the CDR3 reads CASSQEVDSSYEQYF. In DNA form, the CDR3 reads TGCGCCAGCAGCCAAGAAGTTGACAGTTCCTACGAGCAGTACTTC.

The chain couples TRBV9 to TRBJ2-3; a weak D match, TRBD1 (5 bases). Trimming took 6 bases from V and 4 from J, leaving 18 bases between them. Germline V gene lookup returns CDR1 SGDLS and CDR2 YYNGEE. The CDR3 consists of 15 residues. The DNA of the CDR3 is TGTGCCAGCACGGTGGCAGGGAAAAGGGCAGATACGCAGTATTTT. Protein: CASTVAGKRADTQYF.

This clone was observed once. The chain carries TRBV11-2 and TRBJ2-5; D gene unclear. V was shortened by 1 base and J by 7 bases, with 7 bases between the two germline ends. Germline V gene data show CDR1 as SGHAT and CDR2 as FQNNGV. CDR3 size: 12 residues. CDR3 amino acids: CASSLARGTQYF. The CDR3 nucleotides are TGTGCCAGCAGCTTAGCTCGCGGGACCCAGTACTTC.

The chain joins TRBV20-1 to TRBJ1-2, with a possible D match to TRBD1 (5 bases). V was cut by 1 base and J by 13 bases, with 13 bases left in between. CDR1 is DFQATT and CDR2 is SNEGSKA in the germline V gene (reference sequence). The CDR3 has 11 amino acids. CDR3 DNA sequence: TGCAGTGCTAGAGTAGGGGTCGTCGGCACCTTC. The encoded protein is CSARVGVVGTF.

This clone occurred a few times. The chain is built from TRBV7-3 and TRBJ1-2; possible D gene TRBD1, 5 bases. V was shortened by 5 bases and J by 3 bases, with 13 bases between the two germline ends. The CDR3 has 14 amino acids. From germline, CDR1 is SGHTA and CDR2 FQGTGA. CDR3: CASSQGTGDYGYTF. In nucleotides, the CDR3 is TGTGCCAGCAGCCAAGGAACAGGCGACTATGGCTACACCTTC.

The CDR3 DNA reads as TGCGCCAGCAGCCGTACCGGGGGTGGCTACACCTTC. It specifies CASSRTGGGYTF. The chain combines TRBV4-1 with TRBJ1-2; D might be TRBD1 (5 bases). The CDR3 covers 12 residues. V lost 4 bases and J lost 7, with 10 bases in between. CDR1 and CDR2 (germline): MGHRA, YSYEKL.

This CDR3 is CASSLGASSSTDTQYF. The DNA of the CDR3 is TGCGCCAGCAGCCTGGGCGCCTCCTCTAGCACAGATACGCAGTATTTT. The V call is TRBV5-1, the J call TRBJ2-3; D unclear. Trimming left V 4 bases short and J 0 bases short, with 15 bases between. Germline CDR1 reads SGHRS; CDR2 reads YFSETQ. This CDR3 contains 16 residues.

The J gene is TRBJ1-1, the V gene TRBV10-3; 8 bases map to TRBD1. Germline CDR1 ENHRY, CDR2 SYGVKD. Trimming at V came to 6 bases and at J to 6 bases, leaving 6 bases not matched to a gene. CDR3 length: 13 amino acids. The chain's CDR3 is CAISADRVAEAFF. CDR3 nucleotide sequence: TGTGCCATCAGCGCGGACAGGGTCGCTGAAGCTTTCTTT.

Only a few counts were recorded for this clone. The rearrangement links TRBV7-8 to TRBJ1-6; 7 bases are shared with TRBD1. Germline trimming cut 3 bases from V and 8 bases from J; bases unmatched to any gene: 7. This CDR3 has 15 residues. Germline V gene data show CDR1 as SGHVS and CDR2 as FQNEAQ. The CDR3 loop reads CASSFKGASDSPLHF. CDR3 DNA: TGTGCCAGCAGCTTTAAGGGGGCTTCGGATTCACCCCTCCACTTT.

J is TRBJ1-5 and V is TRBV19, with a possible D match to TRBD1 (6 bases). This CDR3 spans 13 amino acids. Germline V gene sequence: CDR1 LNHDA, CDR2 SQIVND (reference sequence). Trimming removed 6 bases at V and 4 bases at J, with 10 bases between. CDR3 in DNA: TGTGCCAGTAGCCGACAGGTAAATCAGCCCCAGCATTTT. It is translated as CASSRQVNQPQHF.

The chain uses TRBV5-1 and TRBJ1-2; no clear D gene. CDR1 is SGHRS, CDR2 YFSETQ, per germline. The CDR3 length is 13 residues. V dropped 0 bases and J dropped 6 bases, with 9 bases sitting between them. The CDR3 spells CASSLEAADGYTF. Here the CDR3 DNA reads TGCGCCAGCAGCTTGGAGGCAGCGGATGGCTACACCTTC.